The rows below give T cell receptor beta chains drawn from one sample of a study of Graves' ophthalmopathy and Graves' hyperthyroidism. A single record per CDR3 protein comes from TCRdb applying MiXCR to the multiplex PCR reads. The sample includes roughly 600,000 distinct CDR3 sequences, roughly 39% of them seen just once. The sample consisted of peripheral blood or thyroid tissue (not recorded which). The receptors originated from an adult man with Graves' hyperthyroidism. Each CDR3 is given with its conserved first and last residue. The D gene is left open where the match is weak. Clone size is shown for a subset of rows, as once, few, many or a class of expanded clone.

CDR3 protein: CSAGGLNQPQHF
CDR3 DNA: TGCAGTGCAGGGGGATTAAATCAGCCCCAGCATTTT
clone size: many
J gene: TRBJ1-5
D gene: .
V gene: TRBV20-1

CDR3 protein: CASSLGGLTNEKLFF
CDR3 DNA: TGTGCCAGCAGCTTAGGGGGCCTTACTAATGAAAAACTGTTTTTT
clone size: many
J gene: TRBJ1-4
D gene: .
V gene: TRBV7-9

CDR3 protein: CSAGTGGVSSPLHF
CDR3 DNA: TGCAGTGCTGGGACAGGGGGCGTAAGCTCACCCCTCCACTTT
clone size: many
J gene: TRBJ1-6
D gene: TRBD1
V gene: TRBV20-1

CDR3 protein: CASSQDSGQGVNQPQHF
CDR3 DNA: TGTGCCAGCAGCCAAGACTCGGGACAGGGAGTCAATCAGCCCCAGCATTTT
clone size: .
J gene: TRBJ1-5
D gene: TRBD1
V gene: TRBV4-2

CDR3 protein: CASSLLGTGFSLRGYTF
CDR3 DNA: TGTGCCAGCAGTTTACTCGGGACAGGGTTTTCTCTACGTGGCTACACCTTC
clone size: .
J gene: TRBJ1-2
D gene: TRBD1
V gene: TRBV27

CDR3 protein: CASSFEGQGNNGYTF
CDR3 DNA: TGTGCCAGCAGCTTTGAGGGACAGGGCAATAATGGCTACACCTTC
clone size: .
J gene: TRBJ1-2
D gene: TRBD1
V gene: TRBV7-9

CDR3 protein: CASSVVRSYGYTF
CDR3 DNA: TGTGCCAGCAGCGTAGTGAGGTCTTATGGCTACACCTTC
clone size: many
J gene: TRBJ1-2
D gene: .
V gene: TRBV7-9

CDR3 protein: CASSSRRLGTGEQYF
CDR3 DNA: TGTGCCAGCAGTTCTCGTCGACTAGGGACCGGGGAGCAGTACTTC
clone size: .
J gene: TRBJ2-7
D gene: .
V gene: TRBV11-1

CDR3 protein: CSVYQVGNEQYF
CDR3 DNA: TGCAGCGTCTATCAAGTGGGGAATGAGCAGTACTTC
clone size: .
J gene: TRBJ2-7
D gene: .
V gene: TRBV29-1

CDR3 protein: CASSWGTTLTGELFF
CDR3 DNA: TGTGCCAGCAGCTGGGGGACTACGCTCACCGGGGAGCTGTTTTTT
clone size: .
J gene: TRBJ2-2
D gene: TRBD2
V gene: TRBV5-6

CDR3 protein: CASSQGARAGLTF
CDR3 DNA: TGTGCCAGCAGCCAAGGGGCTCGGGCAGGCCTGACTTTC
clone size: .
J gene: TRBJ2-6
D gene: .
V gene: TRBV7-2

CDR3 protein: CATSRDRGLAGGRQFF
CDR3 DNA: TGTGCCACCAGCAGAGATCGGGGGCTAGCGGGAGGCCGGCAGTTCTTC
clone size: .
J gene: TRBJ2-1
D gene: TRBD2
V gene: TRBV15

CDR3 protein: CASSSGDTSFSYEQYF
CDR3 DNA: TGTGCCAGCAGCTCGGGGGACACCAGCTTCTCCTACGAGCAGTACTTC
clone size: .
J gene: TRBJ2-7
D gene: .
V gene: TRBV5-5

CDR3 protein: CASSLGQRDTEAFF
CDR3 DNA: TGTGCCAGCAGCTTAGGGCAGAGGGACACTGAAGCTTTCTTT
clone size: many
J gene: TRBJ1-1
D gene: .
V gene: TRBV7-6

CDR3 protein: CASSLVGRASGANVLTF
CDR3 DNA: TGTGCCAGCAGCTTGGTTGGGAGGGCCTCCGGGGCCAACGTCCTGACTTTC
clone size: many
J gene: TRBJ2-6
D gene: TRBD2
V gene: TRBV5-4

CDR3 protein: CASSLGLASTGELFF
CDR3 DNA: TGCGCCAGCAGCTTGGGGCTAGCGAGCACCGGGGAGCTGTTTTTT
clone size: once
J gene: TRBJ2-2
D gene: .
V gene: TRBV5-1

CDR3 protein: CAIRDNSNTGELFF
CDR3 DNA: TGTGCCATCCGGGACAACTCGAACACCGGGGAGCTGTTTTTT
clone size: few
J gene: TRBJ2-2
D gene: .
V gene: TRBV10-3

CDR3 protein: CASSSIPGQGKGYTF
CDR3 DNA: TGTGCCAGCAGCTCAATTCCGGGACAGGGTAAAGGCTACACCTTC
clone size: many
J gene: TRBJ1-2
D gene: TRBD1
V gene: TRBV5-8

CDR3 protein: CATSEQGAGGYTF
CDR3 DNA: TGTGCCACCAGTGAGCAGGGGGCAGGTGGCTACACCTTC
clone size: many
J gene: TRBJ1-2
D gene: TRBD1
V gene: TRBV24-1

CDR3 protein: CSPGSPQETQYF
CDR3 DNA: TGCAGCCCGGGCTCCCCTCAAGAGACCCAGTACTTC
clone size: .
J gene: TRBJ2-5
D gene: .
V gene: TRBV29-1

CDR3 protein: CATSTGTRNQETQYF
CDR3 DNA: TGTGCCACCAGCACCGGGACAAGAAACCAAGAGACCCAGTACTTC
clone size: .
J gene: TRBJ2-5
D gene: .
V gene: TRBV15

CDR3 protein: CASSRGLGGEKLFF
CDR3 DNA: TGTGCCAGCAGCAGGGGACTTGGCGGTGAAAAACTGTTTTTT
clone size: .
J gene: TRBJ1-4
D gene: .
V gene: TRBV7-8

CDR3 protein: CSVAPDDRVLLNTEAFF
CDR3 DNA: TGCAGCGTTGCCCCCGACGACAGGGTCCTCCTGAACACTGAAGCTTTCTTT
clone size: many
J gene: TRBJ1-1
D gene: TRBD1
V gene: TRBV29-1

CDR3 protein: CASSLRAGVDEQYF
CDR3 DNA: TGTGCCAGCAGCTTAAGAGCGGGAGTGGACGAGCAGTACTTC
clone size: many
J gene: TRBJ2-7
D gene: TRBD2
V gene: TRBV7-2

CDR3 protein: CASSEEPQANYGYTF
CDR3 DNA: TGTGCCAGCAGTGAAGAGCCACAGGCGAACTATGGCTACACCTTC
clone size: few
J gene: TRBJ1-2
D gene: .
V gene: TRBV10-3

CDR3 protein: CASSVGGHSYNEKLFF
CDR3 DNA: TGTGCCAGCAGCGTCGGGGGGCACTCCTACAATGAAAAACTGTTTTTT
clone size: .
J gene: TRBJ1-4
D gene: .
V gene: TRBV25-1

CDR3 protein: CASSDPGSYEQYF
CDR3 DNA: TGCGCCAGCAGTGACCCCGGATCCTACGAGCAGTACTTC
clone size: .
J gene: TRBJ2-7
D gene: .
V gene: TRBV10-1

CDR3 protein: CASSSGHEPNQPQHF
CDR3 DNA: TGTGCCAGCAGCTCCGGACATGAGCCAAATCAGCCCCAGCATTTT
clone size: many
J gene: TRBJ1-5
D gene: .
V gene: TRBV7-9

CDR3 protein: CASPARNTEAFF
CDR3 DNA: TGTGCCAGCCCCGCAAGGAACACTGAAGCTTTCTTT
clone size: many
J gene: TRBJ1-1
D gene: .
V gene: TRBV14

CDR3 protein: CASQAYEQYF
CDR3 DNA: TGTGCCAGTCAGGCCTACGAGCAGTACTTC
clone size: once
J gene: TRBJ2-7
D gene: .
V gene: TRBV19

CDR3 protein: CASSPGGEETQYF
CDR3 DNA: TGTGCCAGCTCACCGGGAGGAGAAGAGACCCAGTACTTC
clone size: many
J gene: TRBJ2-5
D gene: .
V gene: TRBV18

CDR3 protein: CASSAGAGRTGELFF
CDR3 DNA: TGTGCCAGCAGCGCCGGGGCGGGGCGCACCGGGGAGCTGTTTTTT
clone size: .
J gene: TRBJ2-2
D gene: .
V gene: TRBV7-9

CDR3 protein: CATSETGGYNQPQHF
CDR3 DNA: TGTGCCACCAGTGAAACAGGGGGCTACAATCAGCCCCAGCATTTT
clone size: many
J gene: TRBJ1-5
D gene: TRBD1
V gene: TRBV24-1

CDR3 protein: CASSQESYGYTF
CDR3 DNA: TGCGCCAGCAGCCAAGAGTCCTATGGCTACACCTTC
clone size: many
J gene: TRBJ1-2
D gene: .
V gene: TRBV4-1

CDR3 protein: CSVDLGVQETQYF
CDR3 DNA: TGCAGCGTTGACCTCGGGGTCCAAGAGACCCAGTACTTC
clone size: .
J gene: TRBJ2-5
D gene: .
V gene: TRBV29-1

CDR3 protein: CASSLGLQGPEAFF
CDR3 DNA: TGTGCCAGCAGCTTAGGCTTACAGGGCCCTGAAGCTTTCTTT
clone size: .
J gene: TRBJ1-1
D gene: .
V gene: TRBV9

CDR3 protein: CSARGISDTEAFF
CDR3 DNA: TGCAGTGCTAGGGGGATATCGGACACTGAAGCTTTCTTT
clone size: many
J gene: TRBJ1-1
D gene: .
V gene: TRBV20-1

CDR3 protein: CASSLPRGAYGYTF
CDR3 DNA: TGTGCCAGCAGTTTGCCTAGGGGGGCTTATGGCTACACCTTC
clone size: .
J gene: TRBJ1-2
D gene: .
V gene: TRBV28

CDR3 protein: CATRGRGGQLQHF
CDR3 DNA: TGTGCCACCAGGGGCAGGGGAGGACAGCTCCAGCATTTT
clone size: .
J gene: TRBJ1-5
D gene: .
V gene: TRBV10-3

CDR3 protein: CASSSPFSNQPQHF
CDR3 DNA: TGTGCCAGCAGTTCACCCTTTAGCAATCAGCCCCAGCATTTT
clone size: few
J gene: TRBJ1-5
D gene: .
V gene: TRBV12-3/TRBV12-4

CDR3 protein: CASSINPVDTEAFF
CDR3 DNA: TGTGCCAGTAGTATCAACCCAGTGGACACTGAAGCTTTCTTT
clone size: many
J gene: TRBJ1-1
D gene: .
V gene: TRBV19

CDR3 protein: CASSLTGMPNTEAFF
CDR3 DNA: TGTGCCAGCAGCTTAACCGGGATGCCGAACACTGAAGCTTTCTTT
clone size: few
J gene: TRBJ1-1
D gene: .
V gene: TRBV7-2

CDR3 protein: CASSMGQGELNSPLHF
CDR3 DNA: TGTGCCAGTAGTATGGGGCAGGGTGAATTGAATTCACCCCTCCACTTT
clone size: many
J gene: TRBJ1-6
D gene: .
V gene: TRBV19

CDR3 protein: CASSHDRGSTEAFF
CDR3 DNA: TGTGCCAGCAGCCACGACAGGGGTAGCACTGAAGCTTTCTTT
clone size: many
J gene: TRBJ1-1
D gene: TRBD1
V gene: TRBV4-2

CDR3 protein: CATRTGGDTGELFF
CDR3 DNA: TGTGCTACCCGGACAGGGGGCGACACCGGGGAGCTGTTTTTT
clone size: .
J gene: TRBJ2-2
D gene: TRBD1
V gene: TRBV10-3

CDR3 protein: CRVQGSTEAFF
CDR3 DNA: TGCAGGGTACAGGGGAGCACTGAAGCTTTCTTT
clone size: .
J gene: TRBJ1-1
D gene: TRBD1
V gene: TRBV29-1

CDR3 protein: CAGSGSGETQYF
CDR3 DNA: TGTGCCGGTAGCGGGAGTGGGGAGACCCAGTACTTC
clone size: once
J gene: TRBJ2-5
D gene: TRBD2
V gene: TRBV2

CDR3 protein: CASRAGTGGVNGYTF
CDR3 DNA: TGTGCCAGCAGGGCCGGGACAGGGGGCGTAAACGGCTACACCTTC
clone size: .
J gene: TRBJ1-2
D gene: TRBD1
V gene: TRBV14

CDR3 protein: CASSPGQGEAFF
CDR3 DNA: TGTGCCAGCAGCCCAGGACAGGGGGAAGCTTTCTTT
clone size: many
J gene: TRBJ1-1
D gene: TRBD1
V gene: TRBV11-3

CDR3 protein: CASSLEGGSTDTQYF
CDR3 DNA: TGTGCCAGCAGCCTTGAGGGGGGTAGCACAGATACGCAGTATTTT
clone size: few
J gene: TRBJ2-3
D gene: .
V gene: TRBV14

CDR3 protein: CATSDPSGRVGEQYF
CDR3 DNA: TGTGCCACCAGTGACCCTAGCGGGAGAGTAGGAGAGCAGTACTTC
clone size: .
J gene: TRBJ2-7
D gene: TRBD2
V gene: TRBV24-1

CDR3 protein: CSTRRDSYEQYF
CDR3 DNA: TGCAGTACTAGGAGGGACTCCTACGAGCAGTACTTC
clone size: .
J gene: TRBJ2-7
D gene: .
V gene: TRBV20-1

CDR3 protein: CASSSILPLTSGSGETQYF
CDR3 DNA: TGTGCCAGCAGCTCTATACTTCCACTTACTAGCGGGAGTGGAGAGACCCAGTACTTC
clone size: few
J gene: TRBJ2-5
D gene: TRBD2
V gene: TRBV12-3/TRBV12-4

CDR3 protein: CASSLQNPYEQYF
CDR3 DNA: TGTGCCAGCAGCTTGCAGAATCCCTACGAGCAGTACTTC
clone size: many
J gene: TRBJ2-7
D gene: .
V gene: TRBV7-9

CDR3 protein: CATSREFTGLSLNTIYF
CDR3 DNA: TGTGCCACCAGCAGGGAATTTACAGGGTTGAGTTTGAACACCATATATTTT
clone size: .
J gene: TRBJ1-3
D gene: .
V gene: TRBV15

CDR3 protein: CASSDRQGSTDTQYF
CDR3 DNA: TGTGCCAGCAGCGATCGACAGGGGTCGACAGATACGCAGTATTTT
clone size: .
J gene: TRBJ2-3
D gene: TRBD1
V gene: TRBV7-8

CDR3 protein: CSALPQRLRGDTQYF
CDR3 DNA: TGCAGTGCTCTCCCGCAGCGGCTCAGGGGAGATACGCAGTATTTT
clone size: .
J gene: TRBJ2-3
D gene: .
V gene: TRBV20-1

CDR3 protein: CASSLGGLNTEAFF
CDR3 DNA: TGTGCCAGCAGCTTAGGGGGTCTTAACACTGAAGCTTTCTTT
clone size: many
J gene: TRBJ1-1
D gene: .
V gene: TRBV7-9

CDR3 protein: CASSLDVRNYEQYF
CDR3 DNA: TGCGCCAGCAGCTTGGACGTCAGGAACTACGAGCAGTACTTC
clone size: many
J gene: TRBJ2-7
D gene: .
V gene: TRBV5-1

CDR3 protein: CSVGRTDYNEQFF
CDR3 DNA: TGCAGCGTTGGCAGGACGGACTACAATGAGCAGTTCTTC
clone size: few
J gene: TRBJ2-1
D gene: .
V gene: TRBV29-1